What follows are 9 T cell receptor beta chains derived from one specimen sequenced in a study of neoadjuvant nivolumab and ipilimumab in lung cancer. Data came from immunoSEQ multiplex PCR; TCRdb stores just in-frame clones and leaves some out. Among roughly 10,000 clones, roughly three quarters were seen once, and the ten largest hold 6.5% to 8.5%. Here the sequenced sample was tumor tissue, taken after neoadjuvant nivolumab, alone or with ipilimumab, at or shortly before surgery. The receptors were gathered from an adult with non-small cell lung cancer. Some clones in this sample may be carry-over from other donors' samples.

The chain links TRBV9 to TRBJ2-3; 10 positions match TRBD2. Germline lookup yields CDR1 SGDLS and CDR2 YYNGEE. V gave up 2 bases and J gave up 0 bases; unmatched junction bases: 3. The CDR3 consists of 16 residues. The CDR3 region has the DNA TGTGCCAGCAGCGTCGGACTAGCGGACAGCACAGATACGCAGTATTTT. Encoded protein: CASSVGLADSTDTQYF.

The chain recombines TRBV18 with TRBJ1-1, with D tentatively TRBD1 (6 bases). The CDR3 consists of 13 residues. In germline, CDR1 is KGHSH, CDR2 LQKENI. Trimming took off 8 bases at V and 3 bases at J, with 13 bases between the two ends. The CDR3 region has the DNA TGTGCCAGCACGCAGGGGTTTGACACTGAAGCTTTCTTT. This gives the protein CASTQGFDTEAFF.

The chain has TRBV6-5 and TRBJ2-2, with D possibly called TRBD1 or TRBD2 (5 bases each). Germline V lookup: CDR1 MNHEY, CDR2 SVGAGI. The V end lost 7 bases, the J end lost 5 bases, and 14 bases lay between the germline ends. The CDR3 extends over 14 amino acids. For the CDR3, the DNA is TGTGCCAGCAATGGGGGTTTGGGGACCGGGGAGCTGTTTTTT. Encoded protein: CASNGGLGTGELFF.

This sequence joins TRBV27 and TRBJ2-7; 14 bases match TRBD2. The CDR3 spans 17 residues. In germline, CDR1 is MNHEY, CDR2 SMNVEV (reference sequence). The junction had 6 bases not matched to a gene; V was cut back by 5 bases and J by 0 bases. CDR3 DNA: TGTGCCAGCAGTGGACTAGCGGGAGGCTCTCTCTCCTACGAGCAGTACTTC. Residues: CASSGLAGGSLSYEQYF.

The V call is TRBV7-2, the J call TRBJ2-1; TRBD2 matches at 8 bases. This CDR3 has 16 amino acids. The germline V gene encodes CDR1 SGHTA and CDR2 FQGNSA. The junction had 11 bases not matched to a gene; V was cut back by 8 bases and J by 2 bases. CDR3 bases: TGTGCCAGCCGCGATTGGGGACTAGGGGCCTACAATGAGCAGTTCTTC. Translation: CASRDWGLGAYNEQFF.

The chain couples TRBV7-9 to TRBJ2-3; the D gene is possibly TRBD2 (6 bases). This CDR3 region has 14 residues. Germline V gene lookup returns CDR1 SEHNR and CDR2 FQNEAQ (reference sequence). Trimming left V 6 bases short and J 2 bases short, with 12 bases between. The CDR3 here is CASRERVNTDTQYF. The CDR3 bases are TGTGCCAGCAGGGAGCGGGTCAACACAGATACGCAGTATTTT.

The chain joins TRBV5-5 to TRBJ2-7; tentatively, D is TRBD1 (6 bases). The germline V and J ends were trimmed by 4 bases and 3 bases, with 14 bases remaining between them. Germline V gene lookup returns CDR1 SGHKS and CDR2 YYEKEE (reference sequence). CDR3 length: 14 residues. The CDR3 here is CASSPQGLIYEQYF. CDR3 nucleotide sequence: TGTGCCAGCAGCCCACAGGGTCTAATCTACGAGCAGTACTTC.

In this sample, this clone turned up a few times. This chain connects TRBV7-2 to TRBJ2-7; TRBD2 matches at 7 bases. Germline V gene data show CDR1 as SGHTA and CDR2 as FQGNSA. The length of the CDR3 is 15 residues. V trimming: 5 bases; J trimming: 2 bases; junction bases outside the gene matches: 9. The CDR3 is CASSESGRATYEQYF. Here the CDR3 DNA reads TGTGCCAGCAGCGAAAGTGGGAGGGCCACCTACGAGCAGTACTTC.

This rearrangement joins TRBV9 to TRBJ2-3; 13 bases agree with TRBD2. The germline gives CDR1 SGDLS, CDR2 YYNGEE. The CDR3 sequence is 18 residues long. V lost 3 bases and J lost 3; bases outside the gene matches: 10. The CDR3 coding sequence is TGTGCCAGCAGCGATGGGACTAGCGGGGATGTGGGGACAGATACGCAGTATTTT. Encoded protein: CASSDGTSGDVGTDTQYF.